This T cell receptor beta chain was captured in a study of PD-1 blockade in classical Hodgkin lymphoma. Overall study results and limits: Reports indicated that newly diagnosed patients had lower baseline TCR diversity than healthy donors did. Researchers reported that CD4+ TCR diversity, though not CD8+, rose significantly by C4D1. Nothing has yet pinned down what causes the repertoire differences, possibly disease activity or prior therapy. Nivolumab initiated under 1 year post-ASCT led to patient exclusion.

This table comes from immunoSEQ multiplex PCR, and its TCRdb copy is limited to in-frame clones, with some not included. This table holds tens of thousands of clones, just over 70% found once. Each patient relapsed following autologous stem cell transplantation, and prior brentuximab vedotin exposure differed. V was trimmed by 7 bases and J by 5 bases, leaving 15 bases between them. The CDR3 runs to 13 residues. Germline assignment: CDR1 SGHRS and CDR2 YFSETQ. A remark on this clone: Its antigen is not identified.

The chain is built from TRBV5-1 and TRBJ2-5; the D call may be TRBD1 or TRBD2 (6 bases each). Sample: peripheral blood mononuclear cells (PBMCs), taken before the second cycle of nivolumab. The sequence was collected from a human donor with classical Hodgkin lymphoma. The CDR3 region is CASAGGRGETQYF. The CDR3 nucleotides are TGCGCCAGCGCCGGGGGCCGGGGCGAGACCCAGTACTTC.